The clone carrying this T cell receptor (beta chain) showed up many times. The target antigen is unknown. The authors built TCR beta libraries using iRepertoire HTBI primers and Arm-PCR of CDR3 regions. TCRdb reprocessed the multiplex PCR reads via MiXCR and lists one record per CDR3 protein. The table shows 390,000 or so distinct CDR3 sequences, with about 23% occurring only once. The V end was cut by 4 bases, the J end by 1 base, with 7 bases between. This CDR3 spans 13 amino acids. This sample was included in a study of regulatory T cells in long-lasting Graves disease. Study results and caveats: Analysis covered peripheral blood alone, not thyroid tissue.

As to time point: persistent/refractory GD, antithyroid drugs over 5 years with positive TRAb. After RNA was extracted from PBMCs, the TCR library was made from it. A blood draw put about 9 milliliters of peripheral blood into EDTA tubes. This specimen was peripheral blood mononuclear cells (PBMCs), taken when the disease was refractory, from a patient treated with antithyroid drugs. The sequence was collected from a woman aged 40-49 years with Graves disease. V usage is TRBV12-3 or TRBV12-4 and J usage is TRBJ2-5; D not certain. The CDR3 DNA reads TGTGCCAGCAGTTCCCTCGGCCAAGAGACCCAGTACTTC. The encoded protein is CASSSLGQETQYF.